Following are 7 T cell receptor beta chains from one sample sequenced in a study of OX40 agonist ivuxolimab in advanced cancers. Library prep was done by the immunoSEQ multiplex PCR assay. What TCRdb holds here is the immuneACCESS table cut down to in-frame rearrangements. Part of the clones is not present; checked against another copy, under half of the missing clones reflect an unresolved V gene, and the others are unexplained. The sample table shows some 100,000 clones, and just over 85% are seen once. Roughly 2.1% of the sample belongs to the ten largest clones. The source was CD4+ or CD8+ T cells sorted from blood, collected in a trial of the OX40 agonist ivuxolimab. These receptors were collected from an adult with an advanced solid tumor such as melanoma, head and neck, liver or kidney cancer.

The genes are TRBV11-1 and TRBJ2-6; unclear D gene. The V gene's germline CDR1 is SGHAT and CDR2 FQDESV (reference sequence). V dropped 3 bases and J dropped 0 bases, with 3 bases sitting between them. The CDR3 consists of 14 residues. The CDR3 is CASSFLSGANVLTF. Here the CDR3 DNA reads TGTGCCAGCAGCTTCCTCTCTGGGGCCAACGTCCTGACTTTC.

The genes are TRBV5-1 and TRBJ1-1; no clear D gene. Deletions cut 1 base from V and 6 bases from J, with 13 bases between. CDR3 length: 14 residues. The germline V gene encodes CDR1 SGHRS and CDR2 YFSETQ. The CDR3 nucleotides are TGCGCCAGCAGCTTGTTTTTATCTGGGTCTGAAGCTTTCTTT. Its translation is CASSLFLSGSEAFF.

V and J are TRBV28 and TRBJ1-2; tentative D call: TRBD1 (5 bases). The CDR3 covers 13 residues. Trimming pared 7 bases from V and 3 bases from J, leaving 12 bases between. Germline CDR1 is MDHEN and CDR2 is SYDVKM. CDR3 nucleotide sequence: TGTGCCAGCACCCAGGGCAGAGACTATGGCTACACCTTC. It codes for CASTQGRDYGYTF.

The V call is TRBV30, the J call TRBJ1-2; TRBD1 is a possible D gene (5 bases). V gave up 2 bases and J gave up 1 base, with 17 bases separating them. Germline V gene data show CDR1 as GTSNPN and CDR2 as SVGIG (reference sequence). This CDR3 contains 16 residues. CDR3 in amino acids: CAWSRGRSSNNYGYTF. The CDR3 DNA is TGTGCCTGGAGTCGGGGCAGGAGTTCAAATAACTATGGCTACACCTTC.

The chain is built from TRBV6-6 and TRBJ2-3, with 11 bases fitting TRBD2. Germline V gene lookup returns CDR1 MNHNY and CDR2 SVGAGI (reference sequence). V lost 7 bases and J lost 6; bases outside the gene matches: 9. There are 15 residues in the CDR3. The DNA of the CDR3 is TGTGCCAGCACGGGACTAGCGGTTACAACGGATACGCAGTATTTT. Protein sequence: CASTGLAVTTDTQYF.

The V call is TRBV5-1, the J call TRBJ2-7, with TRBD1 matching over 8 bases. The junction had 4 bases not matched to a gene; V was cut back by 1 base and J by 7 bases. The V gene's germline CDR1 is SGHRS and CDR2 YFSETQ. CDR3 size: 13 residues. CDR3 DNA: TGCGCCAGCAGCTTGCAGGGGGCAGATGAGCAGTACTTC. Encoded protein: CASSLQGADEQYF.

The chain joins TRBV1 to TRBJ2-2; TRBD2 is the table's D call and was not checked against the DNA. TRBV1 counts as a pseudogene. The CDR3 sequence is 14 residues long. CDR3 residues: CTSSRVEFTGELFF. DNA for the CDR3: TGCACCAGCAGCCGCGTAGAGTTCACCGGGGAGCTGTTTTTT.